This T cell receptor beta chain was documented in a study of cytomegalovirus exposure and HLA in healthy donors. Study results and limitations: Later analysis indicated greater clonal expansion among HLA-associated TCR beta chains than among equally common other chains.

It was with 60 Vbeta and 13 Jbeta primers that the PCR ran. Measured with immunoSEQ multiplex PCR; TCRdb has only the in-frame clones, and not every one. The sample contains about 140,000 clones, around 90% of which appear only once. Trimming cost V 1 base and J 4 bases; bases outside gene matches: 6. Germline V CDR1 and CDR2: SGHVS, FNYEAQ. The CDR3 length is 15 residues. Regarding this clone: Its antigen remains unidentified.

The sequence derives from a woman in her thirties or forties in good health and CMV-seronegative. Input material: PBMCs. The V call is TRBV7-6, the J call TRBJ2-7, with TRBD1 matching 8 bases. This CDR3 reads CASSLGGDRRYEQYF. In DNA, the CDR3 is TGTGCCAGCAGCTTAGGTGGGGACAGGAGATACGAGCAGTACTTC.